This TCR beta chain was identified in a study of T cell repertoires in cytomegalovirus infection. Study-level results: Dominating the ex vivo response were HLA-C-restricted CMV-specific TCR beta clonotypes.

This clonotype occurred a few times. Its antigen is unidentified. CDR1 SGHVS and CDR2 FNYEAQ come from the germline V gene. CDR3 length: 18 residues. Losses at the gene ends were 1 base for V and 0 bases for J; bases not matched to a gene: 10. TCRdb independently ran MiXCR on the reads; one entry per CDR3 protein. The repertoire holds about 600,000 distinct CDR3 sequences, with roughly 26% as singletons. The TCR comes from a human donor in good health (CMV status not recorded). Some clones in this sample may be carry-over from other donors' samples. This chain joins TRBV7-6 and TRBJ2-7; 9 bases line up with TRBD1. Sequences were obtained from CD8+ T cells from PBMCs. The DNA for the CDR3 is TGTGCCAGCAGCTTAGAGGGACAGGGTTTTTTTTCCTCCTACGAGCAGTACTTC. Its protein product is CASSLEGQGFFSSYEQYF. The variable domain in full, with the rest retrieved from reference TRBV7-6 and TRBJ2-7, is GAGVSQSPRYKVTKRGQDVALRCDPISGHVSLYWYRQALGQGPEFLTYFNYEAQQDKSGLPNDRFSAERPEGSISTLTIQRTEQRDSAMYRCASSLEGQGFFSSYEQYFGPGTRLTVT.